Described below is a single T cell receptor beta chain sequence and its context. Donors were systemically healthy Caucasian individuals from Russia aged 6 to 90 years. This CDR3 is 15 amino acids long. CDR1 is MNHEY, CDR2 SVGAGI, per germline. After removal of 6 bases from V and 3 bases from J, the junction contained 5 bases not matched to a gene. Alongside a J-beta primer mix, a sample-barcoded 5' primer served in a second PCR lasting roughly 6 to 11 cycles. TCRdb re-analysed the 5' RACE reads in MiXCR, keeping a single row per CDR3 protein. The data contain approximately 830,000 distinct CDR3 sequences, 60% to 80% of them seen just once; the ten biggest clones take up around a quarter. The sample is drawn from a study of blood T cells in healthy people across ages.

The TCR sequence derives from a man younger than 40 in good health. The sample consisted of blood. This rearrangement joins TRBV6-5 to TRBJ1-5, with 10 positions matching TRBD1. The CDR3 loop is CASSKDRGDNQPQHF. The CDR3 region has the DNA TGTGCCAGCAGCAAGGACAGGGGGGACAATCAGCCCCAGCATTTT.